This T cell receptor (beta chain) was recorded in a study of blood T cell repertoires in COVID-19. The germline V gene encodes CDR1 KGHSH and CDR2 LQKENI. This CDR3 has 14 amino acids. V shed 1 base and J shed 8 bases, with 11 bases lying between them. The authors' processing: How many nucleated cells were present was estimated from reference gene primer amplification. TCRdb keeps only in-frame clones here, not all; method: immunoSEQ multiplex PCR. V and J calls and clone size come straight from that table; D and trimming were deduced from the DNA. The sample shows some 160,000 clones, around 87% of them seen only once.

The receptor's source is a woman of 80 years or more with COVID-19, enrolled during active disease. The sample was peripheral blood. V usage is TRBV18 and J usage is TRBJ1-4; D possibly corresponds to TRBD1 (5 bases). DNA for the CDR3: TGTGCCAGCTCACCACAGGGGACTTACGAAAAACTGTTTTTT. This encodes CASSPQGTYEKLFF.